This TCR beta chain came from a study of blood T cell repertoires in COVID-19. Study background: PBMCs, B-cell-depleted T cells, or T cells were the source of the cDNA or gDNA that made up the material.

Germline V gives CDR1 LGHNA, CDR2 YNFKEQ. CDR3 length: 19 amino acids. Germline trimming cut 2 bases from V and 2 bases from J; bases unmatched to any gene: 14. This clone is a singleton in its sample. Original data processing: Estimates of nucleated cell counts were drawn from the amplification of reference gene primers. Clones were sequenced by immunoSEQ multiplex PCR, and TCRdb holds only the in-frame ones, with some missing. That table gives V, J and clone size, and the DNA gave D and trimming. This sample yields about 74,000 clones, of which 90% are seen a single time; about a tenth belongs to the top ten.

The sample taken for sequencing was peripheral blood. The rearrangement uses TRBV4-2 and TRBJ2-3, with 9 bases fitting TRBD2. This receptor was identified in a human donor in a cohort sampled during active COVID-19. The CDR3 loop reads CASSQRLSSGNPFTDTQYF. The CDR3 nucleotides read TGTGCCAGCAGCCAACGGCTGTCTAGCGGGAACCCTTTCACAGATACGCAGTATTTT.